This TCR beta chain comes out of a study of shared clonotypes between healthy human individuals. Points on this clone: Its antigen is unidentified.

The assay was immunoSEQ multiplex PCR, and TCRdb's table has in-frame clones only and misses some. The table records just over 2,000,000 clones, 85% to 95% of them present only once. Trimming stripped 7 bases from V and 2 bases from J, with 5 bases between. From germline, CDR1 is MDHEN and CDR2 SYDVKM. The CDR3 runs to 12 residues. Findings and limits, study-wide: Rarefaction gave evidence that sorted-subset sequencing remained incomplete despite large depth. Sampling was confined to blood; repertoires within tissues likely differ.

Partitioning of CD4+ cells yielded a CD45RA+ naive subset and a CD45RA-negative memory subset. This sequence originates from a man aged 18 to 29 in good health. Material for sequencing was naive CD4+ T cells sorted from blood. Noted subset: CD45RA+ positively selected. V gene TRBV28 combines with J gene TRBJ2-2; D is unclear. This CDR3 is CASIDNTGELFF. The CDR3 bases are TGTGCCAGCATAGACAACACCGGGGAGCTGTTTTTT. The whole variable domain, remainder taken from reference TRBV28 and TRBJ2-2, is DVKVTQSSRYLVKRTGEKVFLECVQDMDHENMFWYRQDPGLGLRLIYFSYDVKMKEKGDIPEGYSVSREKKERFSLILESASTNQTSMYLCASIDNTGELFFGEGSRLTVL.